These T cell receptor beta chains were read from a single sample in a study of T cells in Graves' hyperthyroidism and ophthalmopathy. TCRdb recomputed calls from the multiplex PCR reads with MiXCR, one row per CDR3 protein. This table has hundreds of thousands of distinct CDR3 sequences, just over 45% appearing once. The sample consisted of peripheral blood or thyroid tissue (not recorded which). The receptors here all came from a woman under 30 with Graves' hyperthyroidism. The CDR3 runs from the conserved cysteine through the conserved F or W. A D gene is named only where the DNA matches it firmly. Rows give clone size only sometimes, using once, few, many, or a class for an expanded clone.

d_call j_call v_call clone_size cdr3_nt cdr3_aa
TRBD1 TRBJ2-5 TRBV7-9 many TGTGCCAGCAGCTTGACAGGGTCCCAAGAGACCCAGTACTTC CASSLTGSQETQYF
NA TRBJ1-5 TRBV6-4 many TGTGCCAGCAGTGCTTGGGTCGGGCAGCCCCAGCATTTT CASSAWVGQPQHF
NA TRBJ1-2 TRBV2 NA TGTGCCAGCAGTTTCTCCGGGACACCCCCAAACCATGGCTACACCTTC CASSFSGTPPNHGYTF
TRBD1 TRBJ1-5 TRBV7-3 few TGTGCCAGCAGCTCCCTAAGGGCCATGGGACAGGATAGGCCCCAGCATTTT CASSSLRAMGQDRPQHF
NA TRBJ1-2 TRBV4-1 few TGCGCCAGCAGCCAAGAGGGGAGGGTTGGCTACACCTTC CASSQEGRVGYTF
NA TRBJ1-2 TRBV11-3 NA TGTGCCAGCAGCTTAGACGGGGGGAGCTATGGCTACACCTTC CASSLDGGSYGYTF
TRBD1 TRBJ1-1 TRBV29-1 NA TGCAGTCCGTACAGGGGATCGAACACTGAAGCTTTCTTT CSPYRGSNTEAFF
TRBD1 TRBJ1-2 TRBV24-1 NA TGTGCCATCAGGGACAGGGGAGGAGGCTACACCTTC CAIRDRGGGYTF
NA TRBJ2-7 TRBV7-9 many TGTGCCAGCACCATGCGGGACTCAGCTCGCGAGCAGTACTTC CASTMRDSAREQYF
NA TRBJ2-5 TRBV2 NA TGTGCCAGCAGTAAGGGACTCACACAAGAGACCCAGTACTTC CASSKGLTQETQYF
TRBD1 TRBJ1-2 TRBV29-1 NA TGCAGCGTGACAGGGGGCTTTAACTATGGCTACACCTTC CSVTGGFNYGYTF
NA TRBJ1-5 TRBV19 NA TGTGCCAGTAGTATTATGTCTCGGCAGCCCCAGCATTTT CASSIMSRQPQHF
NA TRBJ2-7 TRBV10-3 NA TGTGCCATCAACAGCTCCTACAATGAGCAGTACTTC CAINSSYNEQYF
TRBD2 TRBJ2-7 TRBV2 NA TGTGCCAGCAGTAGGACTAGCGGGAGAGGCGAGCAGTACTTC CASSRTSGRGEQYF
NA TRBJ1-1 TRBV29-1 NA TGCAGCGTTGAAAGGACTACTGAAGCTTTCTTT CSVERTTEAFF
TRBD1 TRBJ1-2 TRBV29-1 NA TGCAGCGTTGAAGTATCCGGGACAGATAACTATGGCTACACCTTC CSVEVSGTDNYGYTF
NA TRBJ2-6 TRBV7-2 many TGTGCCGGCAAGGGGTCTGGGGCCAACGTCCTGACTTTC CAGKGSGANVLTF
NA TRBJ1-1 TRBV2 NA TGTGCCAGCAAACCTTGGGGGAACACTGAAGCTTTCTTT CASKPWGNTEAFF
TRBD1 TRBJ1-6 TRBV7-9 NA TGTGCCAGCAGTACCGGGACAGGGGGGGCAAATTCACCCCTCCACTTT CASSTGTGGANSPLHF